This T cell receptor (beta chain) was found in a study of T cell repertoires in cytomegalovirus infection. With respect to this clonotype: Its antigen remains unknown.

MiXCR was run by TCRdb on the reads, yielding one entry per CDR3 protein. The sample consists of under 50,000 distinct CDR3 sequences, 20% of them appearing once. This clonotype was obtained from a human donor in good health (CMV status not recorded). Some clones in this sample may be carry-over from other donors' samples. The sequenced sample consisted of PBMCs, sequenced either directly or after in vitro stimulation (not recorded which).

The CDR3 nucleotides read TGTGCCACCAGTGACATAGCGGAGGCAGATACGCAGTATTTT. This gives the protein CATSDIAEADTQYF. The J gene is TRBJ2-3, the V gene TRBV24-1; possibly TRBD2 for D (6 bases). CDR1 is KGHDR, CDR2 SFDVKD, per germline. The V end was cut by 4 bases, the J end by 4 bases, with 11 bases between. There are 14 residues in the CDR3.